This entry describes one T cell receptor beta chain. Antigen specificity is unknown. The data are from a study of chemoradiotherapy in HPV16-positive cancers. Broader study findings: Functional assays defining HPV-specific T cells used only a couple of HPV16-positive patients. Candidate HPV-specific clones and E7-related TCR motifs grew in tumor during treatment.

Repeated repertoire sampling spanned the course of chemoradiotherapy. Clones were sequenced by immunoSEQ multiplex PCR, and TCRdb holds only the in-frame ones, with some missing. The data hold over 6,500 clones, with 82% observed a single time. Looked up from germline, CDR1 is SNHLY and CDR2 is FYNNEI. Trimming took off 4 bases at V and 4 bases at J, with 13 bases between the two ends. This CDR3 has 14 residues. The chain carries TRBV2 and TRBJ1-2, with D maybe TRBD1 (6 bases). The sample in question was tumor tissue, obtained from a patient who underwent chemoradiotherapy. This sequence was found in a human donor with HPV-associated anogenital cancer. The CDR3: CASSVTGQSYGYTF. For the CDR3, the DNA is TGTGCCAGCAGTGTGACAGGCCAATCCTATGGCTACACCTTC.